This T cell receptor beta chain was sequenced in a study of T cells in Graves' hyperthyroidism and ophthalmopathy. Study details: Peripheral blood was taken when the disease was first diagnosed, before any treatment began.

This clonotype was counted at least ten times. The CDR3 contains 14 residues. The V end was cut by 0 bases, the J end by 1 base, with 4 bases between. Per the germline V gene, CDR1 is GTSNPN and CDR2 is SVGIG (reference sequence). Graves' hyperthyroidism was deemed stable absent ophthalmopathy progression within 18 months. Lactation, pregnancy, other autoimmune disease or uncontrolled infection excluded patients. Clinical symptoms, serum thyroxine and TRAb, thyroid ultrasound and orbital computed tomography were used for the diagnoses. RNA transcripts were the template for amplifying TCR beta CDR3 regions. The study used the HTBI primer set for a first-round RT-PCR of the TCR CDR3. MiXCR, run by TCRdb on the multiplex PCR reads, gives a single entry per CDR3 protein. The repertoire holds under 350,000 distinct CDR3 sequences, with roughly 23% as singletons.

Input material: blood. The receptor comes from a woman between 50 and 59 years old with Graves' hyperthyroidism. This chain links TRBV30 with TRBJ2-6; D gene unclear. CDR3 bases: TGTGCCTGGAGTGTAGGTTCTGGGGCCAACGTCCTGACTTTC. Translated: CAWSVGSGANVLTF.